The sequence of this T cell receptor (beta chain) was determined in a study of blood T cells in healthy people across ages. Study-wide findings and caveats: Because donor CMV status was unknown, expanded clonotype changes were possibly confounded.

For this clonotype: Its specificity is unknown.

A sample-barcoded 5' primer and a J-beta primer mix were used in a second PCR of about 7 to 12 cycles. MiXCR, applied by TCRdb to the 5' RACE reads, yields one record per CDR3 protein. The sample has 590,000 or so distinct CDR3 sequences, about 28% seen once. CDR3 length: 14 amino acids. The trim removed 8 bases at V and 7 bases at J, leaving 10 bases unmatched. Germline V gives CDR1 SGHTA, CDR2 FQGNSA. This TCR came from a woman aged 80 or over in good health. The sequenced sample consisted of blood. The chain combines TRBV7-2 with TRBJ1-1; TRBD1 matches at 10 bases. The CDR3 loop is CASGKTGGAIEAFF. As DNA, the CDR3 is TGTGCCAGCGGAAAGACAGGGGGCGCGATTGAAGCTTTCTTT.